Each of the 20 T cell receptor beta chains below was sequenced from the same sample in a study of CD8 T cells in ankylosing spondylitis. In TCRdb, the 5' RACE reads were re-called with MiXCR into one record per CDR3 protein. The data contain about 130,000 distinct CDR3 sequences, over 15% of them singletons. General study findings and limits: Typical of ankylosing spondylitis blood, it appeared, was a TCR beta motif of under 10 highly homologous variants.

These receptors' targets are unknown. Source material: blood, either unsorted or a sorted T cell fraction (not recorded which). These receptors came from a male donor with ankylosing spondylitis.

This clonotype was picked up a small number of times. V and J are TRBV5-1 and TRBJ2-7; 12 nucleotides line up with TRBD1. Unmatched junction bases numbered 7, after V lost 4 bases and J lost 5 bases. The CDR3 runs 15 residues. Germline values: CDR1 SGHRS, CDR2 YFSETQ. The chain's CDR3 is CASSPKGQGANEQYF. The CDR3 nucleotides are TGCGCCAGCAGCCCCAAGGGACAGGGGGCTAACGAGCAGTACTTC. The variable domain in full, with the rest retrieved from reference TRBV5-1 and TRBJ2-7, is KAGVTQTPRYLIKTRGQQVTLSCSPISGHRSVSWYQQTPGQGLQFLFEYFSETQRNKGNFPGRFSGRQFSNSRSEMNVSTLELGDSALYLCASSPKGQGANEQYFGPGTRLTVT.

This clonotype was counted many times. This chain connects TRBV29-1 to TRBJ2-1, with 10 bases fitting TRBD1. Trimming took 7 bases from V and 7 from J; bases not matched to a gene: 16. Germline-derived CDR1 and CDR2 are SQVTM and ANQGSEA. This CDR3 spans 16 amino acids. CDR3 in DNA: TGCAGCGGTGAGATATCGACAGGGGGCCTTTTAAATGAGCAGTTCTTC. This codes for CSGEISTGGLLNEQFF.

This rearrangement joins TRBV27 to TRBJ2-5; 8 bases line up with TRBD2. This CDR3 region has 14 residues. V lost 3 bases, J lost 7 bases, and 7 bases stayed unmatched. Germline V CDR1 and CDR2: MNHEY, SMNVEV (reference sequence). The CDR3 DNA sequence: TGTGCCAGCAGTTTTTCCGGACTAGCTGGGACCCAGTACTTC. Its protein is CASSFSGLAGTQYF.

This clonotype was seen repeatedly, ten times or more. The gene calls are TRBV10-3 and TRBJ2-7; TRBD2 is a possible D gene (6 bases). There are 14 residues in the CDR3. Germline-derived CDR1 and CDR2 are ENHRY and SYGVKD. With 6 bases removed from V and 0 bases from J, the gap between germline ends came to 12 bases. CDR3 in amino acids: CAISAGLYSYEQYF. CDR3 in DNA: TGTGCCATCAGCGCGGGACTGTACTCCTACGAGCAGTACTTC.

The rearrangement uses TRBV4-1 and TRBJ2-5, with D uncertain. Trimming took off 4 bases at V and 2 bases at J, with 5 bases between the two ends. There are 12 residues in the CDR3. Germline V lookup: CDR1 MGHRA, CDR2 YSYEKL. The CDR3 protein is CASSRSQETQYF. The CDR3 nucleotides are TGCGCCAGCAGCCGAAGTCAAGAGACCCAGTACTTC.

The chain employs TRBV5-1 and TRBJ1-2; 7 bases match TRBD1. Losses at the gene ends were 3 bases for V and 14 bases for J; bases not matched to a gene: 7. Germline CDR1 reads SGHRS; CDR2 reads YFSETQ. The CDR3 runs to 11 residues. In DNA form, the CDR3 reads TGCGCCAGCAGCTACGGACAGGTTAGGACCTTC. Protein product: CASSYGQVRTF.

The V and J genes are TRBV6-2 or TRBV6-3 and TRBJ2-5, with a tentative D call TRBD1 (5 bases). The ends were cut back, 2 bases at V and 4 bases at J, with 11 bases in the middle. CDR3 length: 14 residues. Germline V CDR1 and CDR2: MNHEY, SVGEGT. CDR3 region: CASSYRGLRETQYF. For the CDR3, the DNA is TGTGCCAGCAGTTACAGGGGTTTGAGAGAGACCCAGTACTTC.

This clonotype came up many times. The chain combines TRBV29-1 with TRBJ1-2; no clear D. Germline loops: CDR1 SQVTM, CDR2 ANQGSEA. The CDR3 loop spans 13 amino acids. The V gene lost 7 bases and the J gene lost 0 bases, with 12 bases spanning the gap. The CDR3 protein is CSGEPLSNYGYTF. Here the CDR3 DNA reads TGCAGCGGAGAGCCTCTTTCTAACTATGGCTACACCTTC.

This clonotype came up a few times. The chain uses TRBV28 and TRBJ1-4; 12 nucleotides match TRBD1. V trimming: 5 bases; J trimming: 8 bases; junction bases outside the gene matches: 9. In germline, CDR1 is MDHEN, CDR2 SYDVKM. The CDR3 extends over 16 amino acids. Here the CDR3 reads CASSTRDRGRVEKLFF. In DNA, the CDR3 is TGTGCCAGCAGTACCCGGGACAGGGGGCGCGTGGAAAAACTGTTTTTT. Filled out from reference TRBV28 and TRBJ1-4, the complete variable domain reads DVKVTQSSRYLVKRTGEKVFLECVQDMDHENMFWYRQDPGLGLRLIYFSYDVKMKEKGDIPEGYSVSREKKERFSLILESASTNQTSMYLCASSTRDRGRVEKLFFGSGTQLSVL.

V is TRBV9 and J is TRBJ1-6; tentatively, D is TRBD1 (5 bases). With 1 base removed from V and 10 bases from J, the gap between germline ends came to 15 bases. The CDR3 loop spans 15 amino acids. From germline, CDR1 is SGDLS and CDR2 YYNGEE. Here the CDR3 DNA reads TGTGCCAGCAGCGTAAATGGGGCCCTTACCTCACCCCTCCACTTT. It codes for CASSVNGALTSPLHF.

The V gene is TRBV27, the J gene TRBJ2-1, with D hard to call. Per germline, CDR1 MNHEY and CDR2 SMNVEV (reference sequence). The ends were cut back, 2 bases at V and 9 bases at J, with 11 bases in the middle. This CDR3 has 13 residues. The CDR3 reads CASSLHSQGEQFF. CDR3 in DNA: TGTGCCAGCAGTTTACATTCCCAAGGTGAGCAGTTCTTC.

V usage is TRBV7-9 and J usage is TRBJ2-3, with D unresolved. Per the germline V gene, CDR1 is SEHNR and CDR2 is FQNEAQ (reference sequence). The CDR3 runs to 13 residues. V lost 5 bases to trimming and J lost 10 bases, with 16 bases between them. CDR3: CASSDSLAEPQYF. DNA for the CDR3: TGTGCCAGCAGCGATTCTCTGGCGGAACCGCAGTATTTT.

The chain recombines TRBV4-1 with TRBJ2-2; the D is unclear. This CDR3 spans 16 amino acids. Germline V gene sequence: CDR1 MGHRA, CDR2 YSYEKL. V was pared by 0 bases and J by 1 base, with 9 bases between. CDR3 region: CASSQDTWENTGELFF. The CDR3 DNA follows: TGCGCCAGCAGCCAAGACACTTGGGAGAACACCGGGGAGCTGTTTTTT.

The CDR3 nucleotides are TGCGCCAGCAGCCGGACAGGGGAGCTCAATGAGCAGTTCTTC. Its protein is CASSRTGELNEQFF. This chain joins TRBV5-1 and TRBJ2-1; 9 bases are a match to TRBD1. The ends lost 4 bases at V and 6 bases at J; junction bases unmatched: 5. CDR3 size: 14 residues. The V gene's germline CDR1 is SGHRS and CDR2 YFSETQ.

This clonotype was counted between two and nine times. The J gene is TRBJ2-3, the V gene TRBV21-1; TRBD2, the table's D call, was not compared with the DNA. TRBV21-1 is assigned pseudogene status. The CDR3 has 16 residues. CDR3 protein: CASSTGLPTPTDTQYF. CDR3 in DNA: TGTGCCAGCAGCACGGGACTCCCAACCCCCACAGATACGCAGTATTTT.

This clonotype appeared a few times. The chain uses TRBV3-1 and TRBJ1-5; D uncertain. The germline V and J ends were trimmed by 1 base and 0 bases, with 7 bases remaining between them. Per the germline V gene, CDR1 is LGHDT and CDR2 is YNNKEL (reference sequence). CDR3 size: 15 residues. The CDR3 protein is CASSQGWNSNQPQHF. CDR3 nucleotide sequence: TGTGCCAGCAGCCAAGGGTGGAATAGCAATCAGCCCCAGCATTTT.

This clonotype showed up just a few times. The chain couples TRBV18 to TRBJ2-3; tentatively, D is TRBD2 (5 bases). Germline assignment: CDR1 KGHSH and CDR2 LQKENI. The CDR3 totals 15 residues. V was trimmed by 1 base and J by 1 base, leaving 9 bases between them. The CDR3 bases are TGTGCCAGCTCACCACTCGATAGCGGCACAGATACGCAGTATTTT. This gives the protein CASSPLDSGTDTQYF.

In its sample, this clonotype is medium-sized. The chain combines TRBV6-2 or TRBV6-3 with TRBJ2-7; 8 bases line up with TRBD2. Germline V CDR1 and CDR2: MNHEY, SVGEGT. This CDR3 has 12 amino acids. The V and J ends lost 7 bases and 3 bases, in that order; junction bases with no gene match: 2. The DNA of the CDR3 is TGTGCCAGCACTAGCGGGTACTACGAGCAGTACTTC. It translates to CASTSGYYEQYF.

This clonotype was seen a handful of times. V and J are TRBV14 and TRBJ2-1; D may be TRBD2 (5 bases). Per germline, CDR1 SGHDN and CDR2 FVKESK. There are 15 residues in the CDR3. Between the trimmed V and J ends, which lost 6 bases and 0 bases, there was a span of 12 bases. The CDR3 DNA is TGTGCCAGCAGTTATAGCGTCAGCTCCTACAATGAGCAGTTCTTC. Translating gives CASSYSVSSYNEQFF. Variable domain in full (rest from reference TRBV14 and TRBJ2-1): EAGVTQFPSHSVIEKGQTVTLRCDPISGHDNLYWYRRVMGKEIKFLLHFVKESKQDESGMPNNRFLAERTGGTYSTLKVQPAELEDSGVYFCASSYSVSSYNEQFFGPGTRLTVL.

This clonotype was picked up a small number of times. V gene TRBV25-1 combines with J gene TRBJ1-5; D may be TRBD1 (5 bases). Trimming took off 6 bases at V and 11 bases at J, with 11 bases between the two ends. CDR1 MGHDK and CDR2 SYGVNS come from the germline V gene. The CDR3 loop spans 11 amino acids. CDR3 bases: TGTGCCAGCAGCGAGGGAGGGGCCCAGCATTTT. It translates to CASSEGGAQHF.